This T cell receptor (beta chain) was sequenced during a study of ipilimumab plus nivolumab after autologous stem cell transplantation. Per the germline V gene, CDR1 is LNHNV and CDR2 is YYDKDF (reference sequence). The CDR3 extends over 16 amino acids. J gave up 4 bases and V 0 bases, and 2 bases lay outside the gene matches. TCRdb's copy holds only in-frame clones and misses some; the assay was immunoSEQ multiplex PCR. The sample shows 15,000 to 20,000 clones, about 81% of them seen only once. J is TRBJ2-3 and V is TRBV15, with 12 bases that match TRBD2. The sequences come from PBMCs, collected in a trial of ipilimumab plus nivolumab as post-transplant consolidation. This receptor was obtained from a male donor with diffuse large B-cell lymphoma. CDR3 amino acids: CATSRETSGGSDTQYF. The CDR3 region has the DNA TGTGCCACCAGCAGAGAGACTAGCGGGGGATCAGATACGCAGTATTTT. Full variable domain (remainder filled in from reference TRBV15 and TRBJ2-3): DAMVIQNPRYQVTQFGKPVTLSCSQTLNHNVMYWYQQKSSQAPKLLFHYYDKDFNNEADTPDNFQSRRPNTSFCFLDIRSPGLGDTAMYLCATSRETSGGSDTQYFGPGTRLTVL.